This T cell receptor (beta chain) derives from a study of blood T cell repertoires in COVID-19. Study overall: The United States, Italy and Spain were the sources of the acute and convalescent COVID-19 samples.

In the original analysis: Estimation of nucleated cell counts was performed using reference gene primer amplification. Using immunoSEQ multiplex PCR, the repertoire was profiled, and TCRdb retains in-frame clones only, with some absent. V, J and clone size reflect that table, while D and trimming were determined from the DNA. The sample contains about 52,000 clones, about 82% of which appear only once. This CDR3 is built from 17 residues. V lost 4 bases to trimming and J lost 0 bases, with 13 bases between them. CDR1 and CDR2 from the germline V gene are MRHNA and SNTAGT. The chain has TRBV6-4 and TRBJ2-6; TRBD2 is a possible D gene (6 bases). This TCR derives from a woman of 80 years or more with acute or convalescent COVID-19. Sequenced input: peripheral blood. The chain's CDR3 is CASSGGDPSSGANVLTF. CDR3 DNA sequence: TGTGCCAGCAGTGGGGGGGATCCCAGCTCTGGGGCCAACGTCCTGACTTTC.